This TCR beta chain was identified in a study of T-cell memory formation after mild COVID-19. This clonotype was recorded a few times. Its antigen is undetermined. The study's findings and limits: Cross-reactive memory seemingly joined, as some responding clones were found in pre-infection memory.

TCRdb fed the 5' RACE reads into MiXCR, producing one record per CDR3 protein. The sample consists of 470,000 or so distinct CDR3 sequences, about 19% of them appearing once. Specimen: PBMCs or a T cell subset sorted from them (not recorded which). The source of this sequence is an adult woman who had mild COVID-19 (a few samples of this study predate the infection). Cell type and time point are not known.

The CDR3 here is CSVTFRAQETQYF. In nucleotides, the CDR3 is TGCAGCGTCACCTTCAGGGCCCAAGAGACCCAGTACTTC. The chain employs TRBV29-1 and TRBJ2-5; D perhaps matches TRBD1 (5 bases). Germline V CDR1 and CDR2: SQVTM, ANQGSEA. Trimming cost V 6 bases and J 1 base, with 12 bases left between them. The CDR3 is 13 amino acids. Looking up the rest from reference TRBV29-1 and TRBJ2-5 gives the full variable domain: SAVISQKPSRDICQRGTSLTIQCQVDSQVTMMFWYRQQPGQSLTLIATANQGSEATYESGFVIDKFPISRPNLTFSTLTVSNMSPEDSSIYLCSVTFRAQETQYFGPGTRLLVL.